The clone carrying this T cell receptor beta chain was seen a few times. Its antigen remains unknown. This entry is derived from a study of cytomegalovirus exposure and HLA in healthy donors. Study-level results: TCR beta sequences numbering 15,000 to 20,000 were associated with HLA alleles at 0.05 false discovery rate in a later analysis. Specific recognition of CMV antigens was confirmed in vitro for a few chains (all CMV-associated). Reports described diagnosis of cytomegalovirus status by the classifier as highly specific and sensitive.

The germline V gene has CDR1 SGHVS and CDR2 FQNEAQ. CDR3 length: 15 residues. The J segment lost 7 bases and the V segment lost 3 bases, leaving 10 bases of the junction unmatched. Primers: 60 Vbeta forward and 13 Jbeta reverse. Clones were read by immunoSEQ multiplex PCR, and TCRdb kept only the in-frame ones, dropping some. Of under 120,000 clones in the sample, roughly three quarters are singletons; the top ten hold about a tenth. This chain links TRBV7-8 with TRBJ1-2; 8 bases map to TRBD1. Sequencing was carried out using PBMCs. This sequence was found in a man aged 40-55 years in good health and CMV-seropositive. The CDR3 DNA reads as TGTGCCAGCAGCTTCCATACAGGGGGGCCAGGTGGCTACACCTTC. Its protein product is CASSFHTGGPGGYTF.